This TCR beta chain is drawn from a study of CXCR3-negative and CXCR3-positive naive CD8 T cells (dated by TCRdb to between 2019 and 2020). Broadly, across the study: In total, about 135 million TRB reads were obtained, or roughly 1.5 +/- 0.3 million reads per library. Diversity and physicochemical repertoire analyses covered about a dozen donors pooled from two independent experiments. TRBV-TRBJ cluster analysis included naive subsets from several donors and memory cells from 3 donors.

Reading from cysteine to phenylalanine, the CDR3 counts 17 amino acids. DNA was not recorded. In the germline V gene, CDR1 corresponds to SGHTA and CDR2 to FQGTGA. General conclusions and limits of the study: Compared with CXCR3-negative naive cells, CXCR3-positive naive cells had TRB CDR3s with higher hydrophobicity (lower Kidera factor 4), lower energy, and higher strength and volume indices. Because surface CD5, which is linked to self-reactivity in mice, was comparable between the naive subsets, TCR interaction strength was also inferred from TRB CDR3 physicochemical properties. Both naive subsets had comparably high repertoire diversity, while memory CD8+ T cells had much lower repertoire diversity. Because CXCR3 expression was partially decreased after cryopreservation, freshly isolated PBMCs were used for most assays. Naive CXCR3-negative and CXCR3-positive cells from the same donor showed similar TRBV-TRBJ usage, whereas memory cells showed distinct patterns.

TCRdb records NextSeq 550 as the sequencer. The Human TCR Profiling Kit (MiLaboratory) was used to make UMI-labeled 5' RACE TRB cDNA libraries. The full amount of extracted RNA was used for cDNA synthesis, and the full amount of resulting cDNA was used for PCR amplification. Libraries were prepared in parallel using an identical number of PCR cycles. Regarding the original processing steps: About 57,000 +/- 9,900 unique UMI-labeled TRB cDNA molecules per library were extracted with MIGEC and MiXCR, with at least two reads per UMI required. On average, each library contained approximately 40,000 +/- 10,000 functional in-frame TRB CDR3 nucleotide clonotypes without stop codons. After downsampling to 5000 UMI-labeled TRB molecules per sample, diversity metrics such as normalized Shannon-Wiener and Chao1 were calculated in VDJtools. For the central five CDR3 residues, VDJtools calculated physicochemical properties weighted by clonotype size, namely interaction energy, strength, volume and Kidera factor 4. TCRdb reprocessed the reads and assigns one entry to each CDR3 protein sequence, leaving out DNA. TCRdb's processing, not the study's, gives the V and J calls here. The sample table on file contains some 99,000 distinct CDR3 sequences. In total, the top ten clones hold approximately 1.1% of the sample.

About this clonotype: The antigen it recognizes is unknown.

For every CD8+ T cell subset, over 250,000 cells were flow-sorted straight into RLT lysis buffer, and each subset was sorted in triplicate. Naive CD8+ T cells were defined stringently as CD45RO-CCR7+CD27+CD95- to exclude memory contaminants. Standard density gradient centrifugation was used to isolate peripheral blood mononuclear cells from buffy coats. Naive CXCR3-negative and CXCR3-positive CD8+ T cells were flow-sorted using a FACSAria III. An RNeasy Mini Kit was used to extract total RNA from the sorted cells. The clonotype was recovered from a human donor in good health. Some clones in this sample may be carry-over from other donors' samples. The sample was naive CXCR3+ CD8+ T cells from blood. The sample's cell subset or site label, in plain terms: CD45RO-CCR7+CD27+CD95- naive CD8+ T cells expressing CXCR3 (TNR3+). Rearrangement joined TRBV7-3 to TRBJ1-2. The CDR3 region has the sequence CASSLGTLVLGDYGYTF.